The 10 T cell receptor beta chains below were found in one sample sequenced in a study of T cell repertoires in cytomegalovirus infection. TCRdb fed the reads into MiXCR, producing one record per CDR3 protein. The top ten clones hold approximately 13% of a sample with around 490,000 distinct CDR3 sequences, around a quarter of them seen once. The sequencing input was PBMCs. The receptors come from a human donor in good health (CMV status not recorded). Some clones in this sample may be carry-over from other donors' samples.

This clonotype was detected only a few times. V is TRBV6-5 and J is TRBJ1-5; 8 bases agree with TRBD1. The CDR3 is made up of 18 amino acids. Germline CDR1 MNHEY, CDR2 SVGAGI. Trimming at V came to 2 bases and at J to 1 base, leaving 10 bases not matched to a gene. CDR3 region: CASSYQGAVPRSNQPQHF. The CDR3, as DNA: TGTGCCAGCAGTTACCAGGGGGCAGTGCCCCGAAGCAATCAGCCCCAGCATTTT.

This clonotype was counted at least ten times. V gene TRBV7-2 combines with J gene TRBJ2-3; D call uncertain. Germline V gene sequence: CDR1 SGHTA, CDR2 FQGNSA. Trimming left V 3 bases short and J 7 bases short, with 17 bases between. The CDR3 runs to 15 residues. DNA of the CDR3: TGTGCCAGCAGCTTTGAGTCGGCCATTGGGAATACGCAGTATTTT. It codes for CASSFESAIGNTQYF.

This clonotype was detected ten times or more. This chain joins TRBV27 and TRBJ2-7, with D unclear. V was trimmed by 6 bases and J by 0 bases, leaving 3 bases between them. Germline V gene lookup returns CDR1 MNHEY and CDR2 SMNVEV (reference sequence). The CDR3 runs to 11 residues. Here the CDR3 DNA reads TGTGCCAGCAGCACCTCCTACGAGCAGTACTTC. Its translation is CASSTSYEQYF.

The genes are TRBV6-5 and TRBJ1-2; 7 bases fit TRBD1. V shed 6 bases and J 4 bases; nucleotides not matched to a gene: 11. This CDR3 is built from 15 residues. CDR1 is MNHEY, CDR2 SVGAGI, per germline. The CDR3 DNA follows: TGTGCCAGCAGACAGGCAGGGGGGAGGGCCTATGGCTACACCTTC. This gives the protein CASRQAGGRAYGYTF.

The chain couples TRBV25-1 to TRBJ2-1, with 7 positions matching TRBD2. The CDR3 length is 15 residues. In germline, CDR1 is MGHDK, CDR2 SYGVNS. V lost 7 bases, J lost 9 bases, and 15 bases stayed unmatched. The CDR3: CASKAGDWVVGEQFF. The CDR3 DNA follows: TGTGCCAGCAAGGCGGGGGACTGGGTCGTGGGTGAGCAGTTCTTC.

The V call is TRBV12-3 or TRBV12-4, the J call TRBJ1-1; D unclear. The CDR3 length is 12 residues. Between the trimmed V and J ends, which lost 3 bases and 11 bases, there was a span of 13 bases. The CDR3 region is CASSLAGSVAFF. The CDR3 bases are TGTGCCAGCAGTTTGGCGGGGAGTGTGGCTTTCTTT.

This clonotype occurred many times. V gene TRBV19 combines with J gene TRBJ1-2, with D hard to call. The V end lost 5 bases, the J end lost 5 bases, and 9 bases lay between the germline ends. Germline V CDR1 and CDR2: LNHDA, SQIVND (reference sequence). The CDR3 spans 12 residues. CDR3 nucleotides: TGTGCCAGTAGTCCCGACACTTATGGCTACACCTTC. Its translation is CASSPDTYGYTF.

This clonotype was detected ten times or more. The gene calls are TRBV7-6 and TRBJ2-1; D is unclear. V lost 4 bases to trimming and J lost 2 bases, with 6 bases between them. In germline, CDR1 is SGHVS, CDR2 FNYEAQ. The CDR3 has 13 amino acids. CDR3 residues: CASSSLAYNEQFF. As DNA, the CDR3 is TGTGCCAGCAGCTCCTTGGCCTACAATGAGCAGTTCTTC.

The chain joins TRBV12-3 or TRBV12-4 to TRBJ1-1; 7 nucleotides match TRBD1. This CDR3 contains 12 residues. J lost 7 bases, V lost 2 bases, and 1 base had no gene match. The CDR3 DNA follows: TGTGCCAGCAGTTTACAGGGGGGTGAAGCTTTCTTT. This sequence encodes CASSLQGGEAFF.

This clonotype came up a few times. As DNA, the CDR3 is TGTGCCAGCAGTGAAAAAAAGACAGGGAATAGCAATCAGCCCCAGCATTTT. As protein: CASSEKKTGNSNQPQHF. The chain combines TRBV6-1 with TRBJ1-5; 7 positions match TRBD1. This CDR3 is built from 17 residues. Looked up from germline, CDR1 is MNHNS and CDR2 is SASEGT. Trimming removed 2 bases from V and 0 bases from J; junction bases left unmatched: 7.